The 10 T cell receptor beta chains below all came from one sample that was sequenced in a study of vaccination and CD4 T cells after COVID-19. These receptors are not linked to any known antigen. This sample's treatment: roughly 10-day PBMC culture with coronavirus spike peptide pools or control peptides (ViraFEST assay). Cultured CD4+ T cells had their DNA profiled by the Oncomine TCR Beta short-read assay. Via MiXCR, TCRdb re-called the PCR reads, giving one row per CDR3 protein. The sample shows 20,000 to 25,000 distinct CDR3 sequences, around 60% of them seen only once. Sequenced here: CD4+ T cells from blood, cultured in vitro, sampled after SARS-CoV-2 vaccination. The receptors derive from a human donor who received a COVID-19 vaccine.

This clonotype is medium-sized within its sample. CDR3 residues: CASSFPGTDSTGELFF. The CDR3 DNA reads as TGTGCCAGCAGCTTTCCGGGGACAGACTCCACCGGGGAGCTGTTTTTT. This sequence joins TRBV5-4 and TRBJ2-2, with 7 bases matching TRBD1. Germline-derived CDR1 and CDR2 are SGHNT and YYREEE (reference sequence). The CDR3 runs to 16 residues. V shed 2 bases, J shed 4 bases, and the junction held 8 bases outside the gene matches.

The chain uses TRBV5-1 and TRBJ1-2; 12 nucleotides match TRBD1. This CDR3 region has 15 residues. Trimming took 5 bases from V and 7 from J; bases not matched to a gene: 9. The germline V gene encodes CDR1 SGHRS and CDR2 YFSETQ. The CDR3 DNA sequence: TGCGCCAGCAGGACTACCGGGACAGGGGGCGCTGGCTACACCTTC. Translating it yields CASRTTGTGGAGYTF.

The V gene is TRBV19, the J gene TRBJ1-3; D may be TRBD1 (6 bases). Germline V gene lookup returns CDR1 LNHDA and CDR2 SQIVND (reference sequence). The CDR3 is 17 residues long. V was shortened by 5 bases and J by 0 bases, with 17 bases between the two germline ends. CDR3 coding DNA: TGTGCCAGTAGTCGAAAGTTAAGGACAGCCTCTGGAAACACCATATATTTT. Encoded protein: CASSRKLRTASGNTIYF.

This chain connects TRBV3-1 to TRBJ1-1; D unclear. This CDR3 comprises 14 residues. Germline V gene data show CDR1 as LGHDT and CDR2 as YNNKEL (reference sequence). V lost 2 bases and J 4 bases, leaving 11 bases between the germline ends. The CDR3 loop reads CASSQTRPATEAFF. DNA of the CDR3: TGTGCCAGCAGCCAAACACGGCCGGCCACTGAAGCTTTCTTT.

The J gene is TRBJ1-2, the V gene TRBV30; 7 bases are shared with TRBD1. The CDR3 covers 16 residues. Germline assignment: CDR1 GTSNPN and CDR2 SVGIG (reference sequence). The V gene end was trimmed by 5 bases and the J gene end by 1 base; junction bases not matched to a gene: 13. The DNA of the CDR3 is TGTGCCTGGGGTGGGACAGCCGGAACTTATAACTATGGCTACACCTTC. Encoded protein: CAWGGTAGTYNYGYTF.

The table lists this clonotype with a few counts. The chain carries TRBV19 and TRBJ2-5; D unresolved. This CDR3 is 13 amino acids long. CDR1 is LNHDA, CDR2 SQIVND, per germline (reference sequence). The V end lost 5 bases, the J end lost 0 bases, and 7 bases lay between the germline ends. The CDR3 nucleotides read TGTGCCAGTAGTGGAGTAGACCAAGAGACCCAGTACTTC. Amino acid sequence: CASSGVDQETQYF.

This clonotype came up a few times. The chain carries TRBV19 and TRBJ2-3; 9 bases are shared with TRBD2. J was trimmed by 4 bases and V by 7 bases; bases with no gene match: 3. This CDR3 is 13 amino acids long. Germline lookup yields CDR1 LNHDA and CDR2 SQIVND (reference sequence). The CDR3 protein is CASMGLASDTQYF. As DNA, the CDR3 is TGTGCCAGTATGGGACTAGCCTCAGATACGCAGTATTTT. The full variable domain, completed using reference TRBV19 and TRBJ2-3, is DGGITQSPKYLFRKEGQNVTLSCEQNLNHDAMYWYRQDPGQGLRLIYYSQIVNDFQKGDIAEGYSVSREKKESFPLTVTSAQKNPTAFYLCASMGLASDTQYFGPGTRLTVL.

The CDR3 DNA reads TGTGCCAGTAGTGGGGGCTATGGCTACACCTTC. This codes for CASSGGYGYTF. This chain joins TRBV19 and TRBJ1-2; possible D gene TRBD1, 5 bases. CDR1 is LNHDA, CDR2 SQIVND, per germline (reference sequence). The CDR3 runs 11 residues. Trimming removed 5 bases at V and 4 bases at J, with 5 bases between. Combining the CDR3 with reference TRBV19 and TRBJ1-2 gives the whole variable domain DGGITQSPKYLFRKEGQNVTLSCEQNLNHDAMYWYRQDPGQGLRLIYYSQIVNDFQKGDIAEGYSVSREKKESFPLTVTSAQKNPTAFYLCASSGGYGYTFGSGTRLTVV.

This clonotype was picked up a small number of times. The chain links TRBV30 to TRBJ1-2; D remains ambiguous. The germline V gene has CDR1 GTSNPN and CDR2 SVGIG (reference sequence). This CDR3 contains 13 residues. V was shortened by 0 bases and J by 8 bases, with 13 bases between the two germline ends. The CDR3 loop is CAWSVERVAGYTF. CDR3 DNA sequence: TGTGCCTGGAGTGTTGAGAGGGTGGCCGGCTACACCTTC.

This sequence joins TRBV25-1 and TRBJ2-5, with TRBD2 matching over 11 bases. Germline V gives CDR1 MGHDK, CDR2 SYGVNS. V was pared by 5 bases and J by 5 bases, with 10 bases of the junction left unmatched. The CDR3 loop spans 16 amino acids. Written as DNA, the CDR3 is TGTGCCAGCAGTTTGTCTAGCGGGGGGTTGGCCGAGACCCAGTACTTC. Translation: CASSLSSGGLAETQYF. The full variable domain, with the rest looked up from reference TRBV25-1 and TRBJ2-5, is EADIYQTPRYLVIGTGKKITLECSQTMGHDKMYWYQQDPGMELHLIHYSYGVNSTEKGDLSSESTVSRIRTEHFPLTLESARPSHTSQYLCASSLSSGGLAETQYFGPGTRLLVL.